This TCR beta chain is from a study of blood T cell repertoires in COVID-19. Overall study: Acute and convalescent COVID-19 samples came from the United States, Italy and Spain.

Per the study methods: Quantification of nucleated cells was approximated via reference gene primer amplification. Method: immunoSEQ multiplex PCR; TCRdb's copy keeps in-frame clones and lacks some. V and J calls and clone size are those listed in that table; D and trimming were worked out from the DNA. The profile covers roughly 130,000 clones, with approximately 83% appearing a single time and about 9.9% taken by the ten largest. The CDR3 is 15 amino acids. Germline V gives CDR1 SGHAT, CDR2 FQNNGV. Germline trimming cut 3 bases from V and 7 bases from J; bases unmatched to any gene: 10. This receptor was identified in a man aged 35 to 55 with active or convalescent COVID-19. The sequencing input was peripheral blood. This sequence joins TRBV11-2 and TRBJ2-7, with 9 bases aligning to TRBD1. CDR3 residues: CASSLKLGQGGEQYF. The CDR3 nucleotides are TGTGCCAGCAGCTTGAAACTGGGACAGGGTGGGGAGCAGTACTTC.